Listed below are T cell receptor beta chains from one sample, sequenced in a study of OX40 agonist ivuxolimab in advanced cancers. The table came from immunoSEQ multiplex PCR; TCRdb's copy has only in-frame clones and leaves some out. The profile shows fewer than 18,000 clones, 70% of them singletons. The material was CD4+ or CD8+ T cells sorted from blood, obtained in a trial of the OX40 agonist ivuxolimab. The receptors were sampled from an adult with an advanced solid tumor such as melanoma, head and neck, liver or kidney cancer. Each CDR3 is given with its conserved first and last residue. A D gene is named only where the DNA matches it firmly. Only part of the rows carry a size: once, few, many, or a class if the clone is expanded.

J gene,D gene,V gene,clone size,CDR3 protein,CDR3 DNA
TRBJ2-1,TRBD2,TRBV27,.,CASSSSGTSFYEQFF,TGTGCCAGCAGTTCGTCCGGGACTAGCTTTTATGAGCAGTTCTTC
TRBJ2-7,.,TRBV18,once,CASSLGTARDGEQYF,TGTGCCAGCTCACTCGGGACCGCGAGGGACGGCGAGCAGTACTTC
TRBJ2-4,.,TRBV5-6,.,CASSLIAKNIQYF,TGTGCCAGCAGCTTGATAGCCAAAAACATTCAGTACTTC
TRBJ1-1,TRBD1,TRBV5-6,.,CASSPTQGSTEAFF,TGTGCCAGCAGCCCCACACAGGGGAGCACTGAAGCTTTCTTT
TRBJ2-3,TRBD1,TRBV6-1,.,CASSDLPGQERYF,TGTGCCAGCAGTGACCTCCCGGGACAGGAAAGGTATTTT
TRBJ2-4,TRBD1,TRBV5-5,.,CASSLVGTANIQYF,TGTGCCAGCAGCTTGGTGGGGACAGCAAACATTCAGTACTTC
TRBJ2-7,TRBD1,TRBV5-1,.,CASSLGFDRGLYEQYF,TGCGCCAGCAGCCTGGGGTTTGACAGGGGGCTCTACGAGCAGTACTTC
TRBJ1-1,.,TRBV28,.,CASSPRGGYTEAFF,TGTGCCAGCAGTCCCCGGGGGGGTTACACTGAAGCTTTCTTT
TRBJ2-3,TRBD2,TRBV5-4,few,CASSLGRLAGTDTQYF,TGTGCCAGCAGCTTAGGTCGACTAGCGGGGACAGATACGCAGTATTTT
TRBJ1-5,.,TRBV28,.,CASWTRYSNQPQHF,TGTGCCAGCTGGACCAGATATAGCAATCAGCCCCAGCATTTT
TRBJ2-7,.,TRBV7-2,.,CASSLAWDEQYF,TGTGCCAGCAGCTTAGCGTGGGACGAGCAGTACTTC
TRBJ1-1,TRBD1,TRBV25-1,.,CASSAGTGGYEAFF,TGTGCCAGCAGCGCCGGGACAGGGGGGTATGAAGCTTTCTTT
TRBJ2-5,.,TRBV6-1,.,CASSETGEQYF,TGTGCCAGCAGTGAAACGGGAGAACAGTACTTC
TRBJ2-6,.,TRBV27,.,CASSLAYGEYGANVLTF,TGTGCCAGCAGTTTAGCCTATGGGGAATATGGGGCCAACGTCCTGACTTTC
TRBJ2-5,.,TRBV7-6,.,CASSPVEETQYF,TGTGCCAGCAGCCCAGTGGAAGAGACCCAGTACTTC
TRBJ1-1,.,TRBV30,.,CAWHNPGRLNTEAFF,TGTGCCTGGCATAACCCGGGACGGTTGAACACTGAAGCTTTCTTT
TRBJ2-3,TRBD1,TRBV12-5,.,CASVPGGIFTDTQYF,TGTGCTAGTGTCCCAGGGGGTATTTTCACAGATACGCAGTATTTT
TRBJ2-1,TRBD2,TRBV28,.,CASSSTSGAYNEQFF,TGTGCCAGCAGTTCCACTAGCGGGGCCTACAATGAGCAGTTCTTC
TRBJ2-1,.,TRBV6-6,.,CASSYNGDPSYNEQFF,TGTGCCAGCAGTTATAATGGAGACCCCTCCTACAATGAGCAGTTCTTC
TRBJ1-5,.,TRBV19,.,CASSTSGAIGNQPQHF,TGTGCCAGTAGTACTTCAGGAGCTATTGGCAATCAGCCCCAGCATTTT
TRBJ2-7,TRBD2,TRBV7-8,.,CASSILAGGSSYEQYF,TGTGCCAGCAGCATACTAGCGGGAGGGAGCTCCTACGAGCAGTACTTC
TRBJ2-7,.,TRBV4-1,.,CASSQGGGLAYEQYF,TGCGCCAGCAGCCAAGGAGGGGGATTGGCCTACGAGCAGTACTTC